One sample yielded the 32 T cell receptor beta chains listed below, sequenced in a study of OX40 agonist ivuxolimab in advanced cancers. TCRdb keeps only in-frame clones here, not all; method: immunoSEQ multiplex PCR. The profile covers 70,000 to 80,000 clones, with over 90% appearing a single time and 6.2% taken by the ten largest. Here the sequenced sample was CD4+ or CD8+ T cells sorted from blood, taken in a trial of the OX40 agonist ivuxolimab. The source is an adult with an advanced solid tumor such as melanoma, head and neck, liver or kidney cancer.

V and J are TRBV27 and TRBJ2-1; D possibly corresponds to TRBD2 (5 bases). Trimming cost V 2 bases and J 10 bases, with 18 bases left between them. Germline lookup yields CDR1 MNHEY and CDR2 SMNVEV (reference sequence). The CDR3 length is 15 residues. CDR3 sequence reads: CASSLGPGLLNEQFF. The CDR3 nucleotides read TGTGCCAGCAGTTTAGGCCCCGGACTTTTGAACGAGCAGTTCTTC.

The V and J genes are TRBV27 and TRBJ2-7; D may be TRBD1 or TRBD2 (5 bases each). This CDR3 is 15 amino acids long. Trimming stripped 6 bases from V and 4 bases from J, with 19 bases between. The germline CDR1 and CDR2 sequences are MNHEY and SMNVEV (reference sequence). The CDR3 DNA reads TGTGCCAGCAGCTCCTCCGGGACCGAGGGGTACGAGCAGTACTTC. Amino acid sequence: CASSSSGTEGYEQYF.

This sequence joins TRBV4-1 and TRBJ2-5; unclear D gene. This CDR3 contains 12 residues. V lost 0 bases to trimming and J lost 4 bases, with 3 bases between them. Germline CDR1 and CDR2: MGHRA and YSYEKL. The CDR3 nucleotides read TGCGCCAGCAGCCAAGAGTTAGAGACCCAGTACTTC. Its translation: CASSQELETQYF.

This chain uses TRBV5-1 with TRBJ2-1, with D tentatively TRBD2 (6 bases). CDR3 length equals 16 residues. The germline V and J ends were trimmed by 0 bases and 2 bases, with 12 bases remaining between them. Per germline, CDR1 SGHRS and CDR2 YFSETQ. This CDR3 reads CASSLEVADPYNEQFF. For the CDR3, the DNA is TGCGCCAGCAGCTTGGAGGTAGCGGACCCCTACAATGAGCAGTTCTTC. Supplemented by reference TRBV5-1 and TRBJ2-1, the full variable domain reads KAGVTQTPRYLIKTRGQQVTLSCSPISGHRSVSWYQQTPGQGLQFLFEYFSETQRNKGNFPGRFSGRQFSNSRSEMNVSTLELGDSALYLCASSLEVADPYNEQFFGPGTRLTVL.

The CDR3 loop reads CASSETSGRIRKETQYF. For the CDR3, the DNA is TGTGCCAGCAGTGAGACTAGCGGGAGGATCAGGAAAGAGACCCAGTACTTC. The chain combines TRBV25-1 with TRBJ2-5; 13 nucleotides agree with TRBD2. This CDR3 is built from 17 residues. The V segment lost 3 bases and the J segment 3 bases; nucleotides outside the gene matches: 7. CDR1 and CDR2 from the germline V gene are MGHDK and SYGVNS.

V gene TRBV6-6 combines with J gene TRBJ2-3; 7 bases are a match to TRBD1. CDR1 and CDR2 from the germline V gene are MNHNY and SVGAGI (reference sequence). Trimming at V came to 7 bases and at J to 2 bases, leaving 6 bases not matched to a gene. The CDR3 has 14 amino acids. CDR3 DNA: TGTGCCAGCACCTGGACAGGACCCACAGATACGCAGTATTTT. Protein sequence: CASTWTGPTDTQYF.

Comment on this clone: At one end, the junction sequence differs from germline, possibly due to a read error. V and J are TRBV4-1 and TRBJ2-7; no clear D gene. Per germline, CDR1 MGHRA and CDR2 YSYEKL. The CDR3 sequence is 14 residues long. CDR3 nucleotides: TGCGCCAGCAGCGAAGAGGTTGCTAGAGGCGAGCAGTACTTC. Protein sequence: CASSEEVARGEQYF.

The chain has TRBV27 and TRBJ2-5, with 14 bases that match TRBD2. There are 15 residues in the CDR3. Looked up from germline, CDR1 is MNHEY and CDR2 is SMNVEV (reference sequence). With V trimmed by 6 bases and J by 4 bases, 4 bases remained unmatched. In DNA, the CDR3 is TGTGCCAGCAGGAGACTAGCGGGAGGGGTAGAGACCCAGTACTTC. Amino acid sequence: CASRRLAGGVETQYF.

This clone was seen a single time. One end of the junction is discordant with germline, which a read error may explain. The chain couples TRBV7-2 to TRBJ1-1, with a tentative D call TRBD1 (5 bases). The CDR3 spans 16 residues. Germline lookup yields CDR1 SGHTA and CDR2 FQGNSA. DNA for the CDR3: TGTGCCAGCAGTTTAGGGCTCGGGGGACTGAACACTGAAGCTTTCTTT. Its protein is CASSLGLGGLNTEAFF.

The J gene is TRBJ2-4, the V gene TRBV29-1, with D maybe TRBD2 (5 bases). V lost 5 bases and J lost 7, with 12 bases in between. Germline CDR1 SQVTM, CDR2 ANQGSEA. The CDR3 length is 12 residues. The CDR3 DNA follows: TGCAGCGTTCGAGGAGGTAGGAACATTCAGTACTTC. This encodes CSVRGGRNIQYF.

The rearrangement joins TRBV30 to TRBJ1-6, with D possibly matching TRBD1 (6 bases). CDR1 and CDR2 from the germline V gene are GTSNPN and SVGIG (reference sequence). This CDR3 is built from 13 residues. V lost 1 base to trimming and J lost 10 bases, with 11 bases between them. CDR3 sequence: CAWSGDKASPLHF. CDR3 bases: TGTGCCTGGAGTGGGGACAAGGCCTCACCCCTCCACTTT.

This clone is medium-sized in the sample. The chain recombines TRBV5-1 with TRBJ2-7; no clear D gene. The CDR3 runs to 15 residues. V was trimmed by 0 bases and J by 3 bases, leaving 13 bases between them. Germline values: CDR1 SGHRS, CDR2 YFSETQ. CDR3 amino acids: CASSLGPGDIYEQYF. Here the CDR3 DNA reads TGCGCCAGCAGCTTGGGCCCAGGCGATATCTACGAGCAGTACTTC.

J is TRBJ1-1 and V is TRBV6-5; possible D gene TRBD1, 5 bases. The CDR3 is 14 amino acids. V was clipped by 6 bases and J by 2 bases, with 13 bases between them. CDR1 MNHEY and CDR2 SVGAGI come from the germline V gene. Here the CDR3 reads CASSKGRANTEAFF. The CDR3 nucleotides read TGTGCCAGCAGCAAGGGCAGGGCCAACACTGAAGCTTTCTTT.

The chain has TRBV6-5 and TRBJ2-5; D perhaps matches TRBD2 (5 bases). This CDR3 comprises 15 residues. From germline, CDR1 is MNHEY and CDR2 SVGAGI. V lost 2 bases to trimming and J lost 2 bases, with 12 bases between them. The CDR3 DNA sequence: TGTGCCAGCAGTTACGGGAGTTCGGGGCAAGAGACCCAGTACTTC. Translated, it gives CASSYGSSGQETQYF.

V gene TRBV27 combines with J gene TRBJ1-1; perhaps TRBD1 as D (5 bases). V was pared by 7 bases and J by 6 bases, with 18 bases between. The CDR3 is made up of 14 amino acids. Germline values: CDR1 MNHEY, CDR2 SMNVEV (reference sequence). Here the CDR3 DNA reads TGTGCCAGCAATACACAGGCCCCCGGGGCTGAAGCTTTCTTT. It codes for CASNTQAPGAEAFF.

This clone appeared a single time. The chain is built from TRBV10-3 and TRBJ1-2; 9 nucleotides agree with TRBD1. Looked up from germline, CDR1 is ENHRY and CDR2 is SYGVKD. Trimming took 6 bases from V and 8 from J; bases not matched to a gene: 22. CDR3 length: 18 amino acids. The CDR3 nucleotides are TGTGCCATCAGGAGCCATCCCACTACTACTGGGACAGGGTTAGGCTACACCTTC. Translating gives CAIRSHPTTTGTGLGYTF.

The J gene is TRBJ1-1, the V gene TRBV5-6; TRBD1 is a possible D gene (6 bases). Germline CDR1 reads SGHDT; CDR2 reads YYEEEE. The CDR3 spans 14 residues. V dropped 4 bases and J dropped 1 base, with 11 bases sitting between them. As DNA, the CDR3 is TGTGCCAGCAGCCAGGGGTTGGGGAACACTGAAGCTTTCTTT. This translates into CASSQGLGNTEAFF.

The rearrangement links TRBV10-1 to TRBJ2-7, with D maybe TRBD1 (6 bases). Germline CDR1 and CDR2: WNHNN and SYGVQD (reference sequence). Trimming stripped 1 base from V and 4 bases from J, with 14 bases between. CDR3 length equals 15 residues. The CDR3 loop reads CASSELHQGPYEQYF. Written as DNA, the CDR3 is TGCGCCAGCAGTGAGTTGCACCAGGGGCCTTACGAGCAGTACTTC.

This sequence joins TRBV19 and TRBJ2-3; D possibly corresponds to TRBD1 (6 bases). In germline, CDR1 is LNHDA, CDR2 SQIVND (reference sequence). CDR3 length: 14 amino acids. V was shortened by 5 bases and J by 3 bases, with 12 bases between the two germline ends. DNA of the CDR3: TGTGCCAGTAGTCCAGGGGTAACGACAGATACGCAGTATTTT. Translation: CASSPGVTTDTQYF.

The genes are TRBV29-1 and TRBJ2-3; 9 nucleotides agree with TRBD1. Germline assignment: CDR1 SQVTM and CDR2 ANQGSEA. This CDR3 has 14 residues. V was pared by 6 bases and J by 5 bases, with 9 bases of the junction left unmatched. For the CDR3, the DNA is TGCAGCGTGGATACAGGGGGCAAAGGAGATACGCAGTATTTT. Its protein is CSVDTGGKGDTQYF.

CDR3 sequence reads: CASSLFRSAGANVLTF. CDR3 nucleotides: TGTGCCAGCAGTTTATTTCGGTCCGCCGGGGCCAACGTCCTGACTTTC. The chain is built from TRBV27 and TRBJ2-6; D is unresolved. Looked up from germline, CDR1 is MNHEY and CDR2 is SMNVEV (reference sequence). This CDR3 comprises 16 residues. The V gene lost 1 base and the J gene lost 4 bases, with 11 bases spanning the gap. The variable domain in full, completed from reference TRBV27 and TRBJ2-6, reads EAQVTQNPRYLITVTGKKLTVTCSQNMNHEYMSWYRQDPGLGLRQIYYSMNVEVTDKGDVPEGYKVSRKEKRNFPLILESPSPNQTSLYFCASSLFRSAGANVLTFGAGSRLTVL.

This clone was seen a handful of times. This chain uses TRBV9 with TRBJ2-2, with D perhaps TRBD2 (5 bases). Germline V gives CDR1 SGDLS, CDR2 YYNGEE. This CDR3 has 12 amino acids. Trimming stripped 4 bases from V and 7 bases from J, with 8 bases between. The chain's CDR3 is CASSLTSGELFF. DNA for the CDR3: TGTGCCAGCAGCCTTACTAGCGGGGAGCTGTTTTTT.

The chain carries TRBV9 and TRBJ2-1; D unresolved. Trimming removed 0 bases from V and 10 bases from J, with 8 bases in between. CDR1 and CDR2 from the germline V gene are SGDLS and YYNGEE. The CDR3 runs to 12 residues. The CDR3 bases are TGTGCCAGCAGCGTAGGGGCACGCGAGCAGTTCTTC. Translating it yields CASSVGAREQFF.

The gene calls are TRBV19 and TRBJ2-1; TRBD2 agrees at 11 bases. This CDR3 region has 14 residues. The V and J ends lost 3 bases and 7 bases, in that order; junction bases with no gene match: 2. CDR1 is LNHDA, CDR2 SQIVND, per germline (reference sequence). The CDR3 loop is CASSMVAGGNEQFF. CDR3 sequence (DNA): TGTGCCAGTAGTATGGTAGCGGGAGGGAATGAGCAGTTCTTC. Looking up the rest from reference TRBV19 and TRBJ2-1 gives the full variable domain: DGGITQSPKYLFRKEGQNVTLSCEQNLNHDAMYWYRQDPGQGLRLIYYSQIVNDFQKGDIAEGYSVSREKKESFPLTVTSAQKNPTAFYLCASSMVAGGNEQFFGPGTRLTVL.

This chain uses TRBV2 with TRBJ2-7; TRBD2 matches 8 bases. The CDR3 covers 14 residues. Losses at the gene ends were 6 bases for V and 2 bases for J; bases not matched to a gene: 6. Germline V gene sequence: CDR1 SNHLY, CDR2 FYNNEI. The CDR3 reads CASREGGGPYEQYF. DNA for the CDR3: TGTGCCAGCAGGGAGGGCGGGGGGCCCTACGAGCAGTACTTC.

V gene TRBV27 combines with J gene TRBJ2-5, with a tentative D call TRBD1 (5 bases). The DNA matches TRBJ2-7 better at its end, which makes the J call doubtful. The CDR3 covers 13 residues. Germline loops: CDR1 MNHEY, CDR2 SMNVEV (reference sequence). CDR3 loop: CASSLSGHYEQYF. The CDR3 bases are TGTGCCAGCAGTTTATCTGGACATTACGAGCAGTACTTC.

The genes are TRBV27 and TRBJ1-5; D possibly corresponds to TRBD1 (5 bases). Trimming removed 3 bases at V and 3 bases at J, with 6 bases between. Germline V gene lookup returns CDR1 MNHEY and CDR2 SMNVEV (reference sequence). CDR3 size: 13 residues. CDR3 in DNA: TGTGCCAGCAGTTTGACAGACAATCAGCCCCAGCATTTT. Protein: CASSLTDNQPQHF.

This chain links TRBV11-2 with TRBJ2-7; 8 bases agree with TRBD2. This CDR3 comprises 15 residues. Germline values: CDR1 SGHAT, CDR2 FQNNGV. Trimming at V came to 0 bases and at J to 1 base, leaving 2 bases not matched to a gene. The CDR3 DNA follows: TGTGCCAGCAGCTTAGAGGCGGGAGGTTCCTACGAGCAGTACTTC. This encodes CASSLEAGGSYEQYF.

This clone was seen only a few times. The J gene is TRBJ1-2, the V gene TRBV12-5; D perhaps matches TRBD1 (6 bases). V dropped 1 base and J dropped 7 bases, with 7 bases sitting between them. Germline V gene data show CDR1 as LGHNT and CDR2 as FRNRAP. CDR3 length equals 12 residues. In nucleotides, the CDR3 is TGTGCTAGTGGTTTGGACAGGGCTGGCTACACCTTC. It yields the protein CASGLDRAGYTF.

The chain combines TRBV10-3 with TRBJ1-2; possibly TRBD1 for D (5 bases). Germline CDR1 ENHRY, CDR2 SYGVKD. This CDR3 region has 13 residues. V shed 6 bases and J shed 1 base, with 9 bases lying between them. The DNA of the CDR3 is TGTGCCATCAGCCCGGGGGATAACTATGGCTACACCTTC. This encodes CAISPGDNYGYTF.

The chain recombines TRBV27 with TRBJ1-1, with a possible D match to TRBD1 (5 bases). Per the germline V gene, CDR1 is MNHEY and CDR2 is SMNVEV (reference sequence). The length of the CDR3 is 13 residues. The V gene lost 7 bases and the J gene lost 0 bases, with 9 bases spanning the gap. For the CDR3, the DNA is TGTGCCAGCACTTCAGGGATGAACACTGAAGCTTTCTTT. Its translation: CASTSGMNTEAFF.

V usage is TRBV13 and J usage is TRBJ1-1; TRBD1 matches at 9 bases. V shed 3 bases, J shed 11 bases, and the junction held 1 base outside the gene matches. The CDR3 is 11 amino acids. Germline V gene data show CDR1 as PRHDT and CDR2 as FYEKMQ (reference sequence). CDR3: CASSFGTGAFF. CDR3 sequence (DNA): TGTGCCAGCAGCTTCGGGACAGGGGCTTTCTTT.